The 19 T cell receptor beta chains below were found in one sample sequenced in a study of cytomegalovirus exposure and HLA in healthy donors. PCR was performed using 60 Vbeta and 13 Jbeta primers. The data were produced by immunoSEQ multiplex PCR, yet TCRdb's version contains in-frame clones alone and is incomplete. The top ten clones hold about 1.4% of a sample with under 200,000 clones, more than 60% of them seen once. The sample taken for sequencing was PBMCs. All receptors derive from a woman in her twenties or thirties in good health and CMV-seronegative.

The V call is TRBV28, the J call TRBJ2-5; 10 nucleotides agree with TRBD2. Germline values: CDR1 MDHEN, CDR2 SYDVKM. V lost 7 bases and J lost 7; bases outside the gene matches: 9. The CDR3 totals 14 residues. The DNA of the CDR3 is TGTGCCAGCATTGATAGCGGGGGGCCTGGGACCCAGTACTTC. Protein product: CASIDSGGPGTQYF.

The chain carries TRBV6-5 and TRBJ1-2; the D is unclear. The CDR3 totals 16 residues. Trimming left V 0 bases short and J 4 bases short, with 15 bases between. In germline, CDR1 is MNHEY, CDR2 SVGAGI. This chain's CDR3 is CASSYSNGRPGYGYTF. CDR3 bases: TGTGCCAGCAGTTACTCGAATGGCAGACCAGGCTATGGCTACACCTTC.

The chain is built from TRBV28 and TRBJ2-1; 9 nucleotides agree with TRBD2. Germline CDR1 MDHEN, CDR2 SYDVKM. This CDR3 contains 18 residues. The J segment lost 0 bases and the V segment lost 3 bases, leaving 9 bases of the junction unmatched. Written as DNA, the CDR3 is TGTGCCAGCAGTTTGGGTAGCGGGGGTCTGAGCTCCTACAATGAGCAGTTCTTC. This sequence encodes CASSLGSGGLSSYNEQFF.

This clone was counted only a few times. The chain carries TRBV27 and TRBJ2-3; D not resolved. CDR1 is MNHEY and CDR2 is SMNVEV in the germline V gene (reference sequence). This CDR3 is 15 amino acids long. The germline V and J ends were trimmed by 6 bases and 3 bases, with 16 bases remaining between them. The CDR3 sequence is CASSYPFEATDTQYF. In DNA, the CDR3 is TGTGCCAGCAGCTACCCTTTCGAAGCAACAGATACGCAGTATTTT.

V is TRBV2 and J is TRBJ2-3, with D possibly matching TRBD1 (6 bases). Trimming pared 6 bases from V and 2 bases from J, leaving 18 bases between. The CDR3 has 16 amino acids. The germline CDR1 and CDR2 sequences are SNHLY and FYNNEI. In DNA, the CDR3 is TGTGCCAGCAGAGATCCGGGACATCTTTTCACAGATACGCAGTATTTT. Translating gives CASRDPGHLFTDTQYF.

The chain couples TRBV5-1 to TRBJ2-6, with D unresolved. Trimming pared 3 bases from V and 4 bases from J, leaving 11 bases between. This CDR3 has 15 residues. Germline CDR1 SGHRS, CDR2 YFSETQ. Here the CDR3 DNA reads TGCGCCAGCAGCTCAGAAAACCCCGGGGCCAACGTCCTGACTTTC. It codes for CASSSENPGANVLTF. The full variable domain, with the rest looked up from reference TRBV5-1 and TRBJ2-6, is KAGVTQTPRYLIKTRGQQVTLSCSPISGHRSVSWYQQTPGQGLQFLFEYFSETQRNKGNFPGRFSGRQFSNSRSEMNVSTLELGDSALYLCASSSENPGANVLTFGAGSRLTVL.

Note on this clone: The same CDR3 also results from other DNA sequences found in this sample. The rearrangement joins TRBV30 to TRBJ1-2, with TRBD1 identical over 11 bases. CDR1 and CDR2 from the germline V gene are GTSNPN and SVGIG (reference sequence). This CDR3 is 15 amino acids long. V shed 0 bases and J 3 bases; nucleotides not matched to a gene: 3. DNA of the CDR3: TGTGCCTGGAGTGTCCCGGGACAGGGGGACTATGGCTACACCTTC. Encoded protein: CAWSVPGQGDYGYTF.

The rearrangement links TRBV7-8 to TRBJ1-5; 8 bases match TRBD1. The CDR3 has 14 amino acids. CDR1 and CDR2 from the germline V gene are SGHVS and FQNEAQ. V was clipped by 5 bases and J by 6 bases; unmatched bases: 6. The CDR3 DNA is TGTGCCAGCAGCCTAAACAGGGGGAGTCAGCCCCAGCATTTT. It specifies CASSLNRGSQPQHF. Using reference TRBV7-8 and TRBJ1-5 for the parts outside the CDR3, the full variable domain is GAGVSQSPRYKVAKRGQDVALRCDPISGHVSLFWYQQALGQGPEFLTYFQNEAQLDKSGLPSDRFFAERPEGSVSTLKIQRTQQEDSAVYLCASSLNRGSQPQHFGDGTRLSIL.

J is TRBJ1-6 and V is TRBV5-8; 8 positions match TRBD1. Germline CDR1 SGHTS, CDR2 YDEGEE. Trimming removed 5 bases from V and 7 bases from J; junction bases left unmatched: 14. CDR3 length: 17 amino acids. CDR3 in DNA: TGTGCCAGCAGACTTTACTCCGGGACAGGACTAAATTCACCCCTCCACTTT. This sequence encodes CASRLYSGTGLNSPLHF.

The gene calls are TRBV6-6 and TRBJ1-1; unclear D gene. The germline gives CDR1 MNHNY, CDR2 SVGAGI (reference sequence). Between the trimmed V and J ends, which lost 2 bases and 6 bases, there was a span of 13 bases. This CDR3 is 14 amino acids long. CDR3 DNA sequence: TGTGCCAGCAGTTACCCTGGCCTGGGCGCTGAAGCTTTCTTT. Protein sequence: CASSYPGLGAEAFF.

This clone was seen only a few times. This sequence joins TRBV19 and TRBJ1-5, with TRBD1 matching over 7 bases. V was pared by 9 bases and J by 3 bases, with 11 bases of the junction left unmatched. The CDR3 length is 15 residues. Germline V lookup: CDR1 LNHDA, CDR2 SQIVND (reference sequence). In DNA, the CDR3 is TGTGCCAGCCGACTGACAGGGTTACTCAATCAGCCCCAGCATTTT. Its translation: CASRLTGLLNQPQHF.

The CDR3 spells CASSLGLAGARGSDTQYF. The DNA of the CDR3 is TGCGCCAGCAGCTTGGGGCTAGCGGGGGCCCGGGGGTCAGATACGCAGTATTTT. This rearrangement joins TRBV5-1 to TRBJ2-3; 10 bases are shared with TRBD2. Germline V CDR1 and CDR2: SGHRS, YFSETQ. The V and J ends lost 0 bases and 4 bases, in that order; junction bases with no gene match: 11. This CDR3 is 18 amino acids long.

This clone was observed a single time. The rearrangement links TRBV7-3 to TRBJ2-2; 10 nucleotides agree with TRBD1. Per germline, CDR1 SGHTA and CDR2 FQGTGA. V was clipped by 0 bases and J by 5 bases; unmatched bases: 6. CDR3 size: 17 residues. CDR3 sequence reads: CASSLTGGTGATGELFF. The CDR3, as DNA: TGTGCCAGCAGCTTAACGGGGGGGACAGGGGCGACCGGGGAGCTGTTTTTT. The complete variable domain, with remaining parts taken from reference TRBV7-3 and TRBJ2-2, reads GAGVSQTPSNKVTEKGKYVELRCDPISGHTALYWYRQSLGQGPEFLIYFQGTGAADDSGLPNDRFFAVRPEGSVSTLKIQRTERGDSAVYLCASSLTGGTGATGELFFGEGSRLTVL.

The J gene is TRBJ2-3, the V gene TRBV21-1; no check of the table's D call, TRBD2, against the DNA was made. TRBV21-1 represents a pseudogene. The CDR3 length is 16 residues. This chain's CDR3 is CASSIKRSLPTDTQYF. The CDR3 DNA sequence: TGTGCCAGCAGCATTAAGCGGTCTCTTCCCACAGATACGCAGTATTTT.

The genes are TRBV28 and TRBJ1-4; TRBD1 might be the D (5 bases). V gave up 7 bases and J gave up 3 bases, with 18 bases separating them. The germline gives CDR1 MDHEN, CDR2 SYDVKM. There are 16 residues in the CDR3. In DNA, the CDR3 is TGTGCCAGCACTCCCCTGGGGGGAGATGCTAATGAAAAACTGTTTTTT. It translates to CASTPLGGDANEKLFF.

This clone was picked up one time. CDR3 sequence: CASSLLVGEKLFF. The CDR3 nucleotides read TGTGCCAGCAGCTTACTGGTCGGGGAAAAACTGTTTTTT. The V and J genes are TRBV11-2 and TRBJ1-4; no clear D gene. Germline lookup yields CDR1 SGHAT and CDR2 FQNNGV. The CDR3 runs 13 residues. Trimming removed 2 bases at V and 8 bases at J, with 9 bases between.

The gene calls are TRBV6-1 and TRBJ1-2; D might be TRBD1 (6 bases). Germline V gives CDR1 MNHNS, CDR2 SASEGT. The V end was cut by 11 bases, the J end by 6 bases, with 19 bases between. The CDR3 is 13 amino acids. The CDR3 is CAGTGTLIDGYTF. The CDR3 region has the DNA TGTGCCGGCACTGGGACACTGATCGATGGCTACACCTTC.

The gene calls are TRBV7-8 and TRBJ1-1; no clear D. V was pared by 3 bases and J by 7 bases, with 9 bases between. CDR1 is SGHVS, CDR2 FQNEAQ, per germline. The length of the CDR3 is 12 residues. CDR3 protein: CASSFGAGEAFF. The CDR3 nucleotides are TGTGCCAGCAGCTTTGGCGCGGGTGAAGCTTTCTTT.

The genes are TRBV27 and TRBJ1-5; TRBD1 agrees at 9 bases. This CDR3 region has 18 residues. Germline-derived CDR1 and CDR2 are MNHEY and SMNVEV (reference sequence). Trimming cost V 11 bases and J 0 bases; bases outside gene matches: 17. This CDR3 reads CAPYKGDREGNSNQPQHF. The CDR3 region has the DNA TGTGCCCCTTACAAAGGGGACAGGGAAGGGAATAGCAATCAGCCCCAGCATTTT.